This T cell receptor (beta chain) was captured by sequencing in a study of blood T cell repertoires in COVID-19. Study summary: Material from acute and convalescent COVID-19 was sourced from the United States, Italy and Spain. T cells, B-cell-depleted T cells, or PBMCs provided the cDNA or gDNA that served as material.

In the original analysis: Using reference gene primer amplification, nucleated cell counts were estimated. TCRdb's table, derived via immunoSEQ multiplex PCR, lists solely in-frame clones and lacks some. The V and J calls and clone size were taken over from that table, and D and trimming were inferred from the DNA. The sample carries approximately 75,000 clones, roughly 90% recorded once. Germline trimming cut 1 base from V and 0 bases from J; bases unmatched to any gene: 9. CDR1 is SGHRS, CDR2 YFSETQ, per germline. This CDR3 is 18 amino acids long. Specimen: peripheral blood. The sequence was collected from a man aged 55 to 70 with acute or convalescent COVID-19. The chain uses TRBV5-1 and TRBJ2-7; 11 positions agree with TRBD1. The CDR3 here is CASSLYRDRGRDSYEQYF. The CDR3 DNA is TGCGCCAGCAGCTTGTACCGGGACAGGGGGAGAGACTCCTACGAGCAGTACTTC. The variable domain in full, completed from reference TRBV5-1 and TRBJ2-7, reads KAGVTQTPRYLIKTRGQQVTLSCSPISGHRSVSWYQQTPGQGLQFLFEYFSETQRNKGNFPGRFSGRQFSNSRSEMNVSTLELGDSALYLCASSLYRDRGRDSYEQYFGPGTRLTVT.